Listed below are T cell receptor beta chains from one sample, sequenced in a study of T-cell reconstitution after alpha-beta-depleted transplantation in children. Each CDR3 protein gets one entry after TCRdb re-called the PCR reads with MiXCR. Among 450,000 to 600,000 distinct CDR3 sequences listed, around 16% were seen once. Material: PBMCs from the stem cell graft donor, obtained from the stem cell graft. These receptor sequences come from a human donor who donated a stem cell graft to a child with acute lymphoblastic leukemia. CDR3s include the opening cysteine and the closing phenylalanine or tryptophan. D genes are given only for firm matches. The size entry is marked missing in some rows and otherwise reads once, few, many or a size class.

v_call: TRBV7-9; clone_size: -; j_call: TRBJ2-3; d_call: -; cdr3_aa: CASSPQGGAADTQYF; cdr3_nt: TGTGCCAGCAGCCCTCAGGGGGGGGCCGCAGATACGCAGTATTTT
v_call: TRBV29-1; clone_size: few; j_call: TRBJ2-1; d_call: -; cdr3_aa: CSVRGNWDNEQFF; cdr3_nt: TGCAGCGTTCGGGGGAATTGGGACAATGAGCAGTTCTTC
v_call: TRBV20-1; clone_size: few; j_call: TRBJ1-6; d_call: -; cdr3_aa: CSARDLRQDSYNSPLHF; cdr3_nt: TGCAGTGCTAGAGATCTAAGACAAGACTCCTATAATTCACCCCTCCACTTT
v_call: TRBV20-1; clone_size: few; j_call: TRBJ2-3; d_call: -; cdr3_aa: CSARGGGGGDTQYF; cdr3_nt: TGCAGTGCTAGAGGAGGAGGGGGAGGGGATACGCAGTATTTT
v_call: TRBV12-3/TRBV12-4; clone_size: -; j_call: TRBJ1-1; d_call: TRBD1; cdr3_aa: CASSPSGQLNTEAFF; cdr3_nt: TGTGCCAGCAGTCCCTCGGGACAGCTGAACACTGAAGCTTTCTTT
v_call: TRBV7-3; clone_size: few; j_call: TRBJ2-1; d_call: -; cdr3_aa: CASSSARGEQFF; cdr3_nt: TGTGCCAGCAGCTCGGCTAGAGGGGAGCAGTTCTTC
v_call: TRBV24-1; clone_size: few; j_call: TRBJ2-2; d_call: -; cdr3_aa: CATTGPLNTGELFF; cdr3_nt: TGTGCCACCACCGGGCCGCTGAACACCGGGGAGCTGTTTTTT
v_call: TRBV9; clone_size: few; j_call: TRBJ1-1; d_call: -; cdr3_aa: CASSLMLGTEAFF; cdr3_nt: TGTGCCAGCAGCTTGATGTTGGGCACTGAAGCTTTCTTT
v_call: TRBV9; clone_size: -; j_call: TRBJ1-5; d_call: -; cdr3_aa: CASSVENQPQHF; cdr3_nt: TGTGCCAGCAGCGTAGAGAATCAGCCCCAGCATTTT
v_call: TRBV5-1; clone_size: few; j_call: TRBJ1-6; d_call: -; cdr3_aa: CASSLEGGWTPLHF; cdr3_nt: TGCGCCAGCAGCTTGGAAGGGGGTTGGACACCCCTCCACTTT
v_call: TRBV9; clone_size: -; j_call: TRBJ2-1; d_call: TRBD2; cdr3_aa: CASSVSGTWDNEQFF; cdr3_nt: TGTGCCAGCAGCGTAAGCGGGACCTGGGACAATGAGCAGTTCTTC
v_call: TRBV12-3/TRBV12-4; clone_size: few; j_call: TRBJ1-5; d_call: -; cdr3_aa: CASSFQGGINQPQHF; cdr3_nt: TGTGCCAGCAGTTTTCAGGGAGGCATCAATCAGCCCCAGCATTTT
v_call: TRBV5-1; clone_size: few; j_call: TRBJ2-1; d_call: TRBD2; cdr3_aa: CASRTSGSHEQFF; cdr3_nt: TGCGCCAGTCGGACTAGCGGGAGCCATGAGCAGTTCTTC
v_call: TRBV27; clone_size: -; j_call: TRBJ2-3; d_call: -; cdr3_aa: CASSSLRPGTDTQYF; cdr3_nt: TGTGCCAGCAGTTCCCTCCGCCCAGGGACAGATACGCAGTATTTT
v_call: TRBV6-5; clone_size: many; j_call: TRBJ1-2; d_call: -; cdr3_aa: CASSWGDGYTF; cdr3_nt: TGTGCCAGCAGTTGGGGGGATGGCTACACCTTC
v_call: TRBV5-1; clone_size: few; j_call: TRBJ1-3; d_call: -; cdr3_aa: CASSLAPGSGNTIYF; cdr3_nt: TGCGCCAGCAGCTTGGCCCCAGGGTCTGGAAACACCATATATTTT
v_call: TRBV3-1; clone_size: few; j_call: TRBJ2-1; d_call: -; cdr3_aa: CASSQESGSLNEQFF; cdr3_nt: TGTGCCAGCAGCCAAGAAAGTGGGAGTTTGAATGAGCAGTTCTTC
v_call: TRBV15; clone_size: few; j_call: TRBJ2-7; d_call: -; cdr3_aa: CATSRVQNYEQYF; cdr3_nt: TGTGCCACCAGCAGAGTGCAGAACTACGAGCAGTACTTC
v_call: TRBV20-1; clone_size: -; j_call: TRBJ1-3; d_call: -; cdr3_aa: CSAVPGHLSGNTIYF; cdr3_nt: TGCAGTGCTGTTCCGGGACACCTCTCTGGAAACACCATATATTTT
v_call: TRBV11-2; clone_size: few; j_call: TRBJ2-7; d_call: TRBD2; cdr3_aa: CASSLDPNSGPGYEQYF; cdr3_nt: TGTGCCAGCAGCTTAGATCCCAATAGCGGGCCTGGCTACGAGCAGTACTTC
v_call: TRBV20-1; clone_size: few; j_call: TRBJ1-5; d_call: TRBD1; cdr3_aa: CSASKQGNQPQHF; cdr3_nt: TGCAGTGCTAGCAAACAGGGGAATCAGCCCCAGCATTTT
v_call: TRBV10-3; clone_size: few; j_call: TRBJ1-2; d_call: -; cdr3_aa: CAISESSQRYGYTF; cdr3_nt: TGTGCCATCAGTGAGTCGAGTCAGCGCTATGGCTACACCTTC
v_call: TRBV13; clone_size: few; j_call: TRBJ1-2; d_call: -; cdr3_aa: CASSLGRVGLSIYYTF; cdr3_nt: TGTGCCAGCAGCTTAGGCCGTGTGGGCCTCTCTATTTACTACACCTTC
v_call: TRBV29-1; clone_size: few; j_call: TRBJ2-1; d_call: TRBD2; cdr3_aa: CSVLSASGRSEQFF; cdr3_nt: TGCAGCGTCCTCTCGGCTAGCGGGAGATCTGAGCAGTTCTTC
v_call: TRBV4-1; clone_size: -; j_call: TRBJ1-2; d_call: -; cdr3_aa: CASSQPESNYGYTF; cdr3_nt: TGCGCCAGCAGCCAACCAGAATCTAACTATGGCTACACCTTC
v_call: TRBV7-9; clone_size: -; j_call: TRBJ2-7; d_call: -; cdr3_aa: CASSLISSGAYEQYF; cdr3_nt: TGTGCCAGCAGCTTAATATCCAGCGGTGCCTACGAGCAGTACTTC
v_call: TRBV24-1; clone_size: -; j_call: TRBJ2-5; d_call: TRBD1; cdr3_aa: CATSDPVQGGEETQYF; cdr3_nt: TGTGCCACCAGTGACCCCGTACAGGGGGGTGAGGAGACCCAGTACTTC
v_call: TRBV5-1; clone_size: few; j_call: TRBJ2-2; d_call: -; cdr3_aa: CASSSPKGGENTGELFF; cdr3_nt: TGCGCCAGCAGCTCCCCAAAGGGGGGGGAGAACACCGGGGAGCTGTTTTTT
v_call: TRBV5-1; clone_size: few; j_call: TRBJ1-1; d_call: TRBD1; cdr3_aa: CASSSTGQGLNTEAFF; cdr3_nt: TGCGCCAGCAGCTCTACCGGACAGGGACTGAACACTGAAGCTTTCTTT
v_call: TRBV5-1; clone_size: -; j_call: TRBJ2-1; d_call: -; cdr3_aa: CAISPLVQGPYNEQFF; cdr3_nt: TGCGCCATCTCGCCCCTTGTACAGGGCCCCTACAATGAGCAGTTCTTC
v_call: TRBV20-1; clone_size: few; j_call: TRBJ1-5; d_call: TRBD1; cdr3_aa: CSANRDRGSNQPQHF; cdr3_nt: TGCAGTGCTAACCGGGACAGGGGCAGCAATCAGCCCCAGCATTTT
v_call: TRBV3-1; clone_size: -; j_call: TRBJ2-4; d_call: -; cdr3_aa: CASSQELGQYGDIQYF; cdr3_nt: TGTGCCAGCAGCCAAGAATTAGGACAGTATGGGGACATTCAGTACTTC
v_call: TRBV10-3; clone_size: -; j_call: TRBJ2-1; d_call: -; cdr3_aa: CAITDILNNEQFF; cdr3_nt: TGTGCCATCACGGACATCCTTAACAATGAGCAGTTCTTC
v_call: TRBV3-1; clone_size: -; j_call: TRBJ2-2; d_call: -; cdr3_aa: CASSQVWGTNTGELFF; cdr3_nt: TGTGCCAGCAGCCAAGTTTGGGGCACGAACACCGGGGAGCTGTTTTTT
v_call: TRBV20-1; clone_size: -; j_call: TRBJ2-1; d_call: TRBD1; cdr3_aa: CSARLTSRQGEYPNEQFF; cdr3_nt: TGCAGTGCTAGACTTACCTCTCGACAGGGAGAATACCCCAATGAGCAGTTCTTC
v_call: TRBV10-3; clone_size: many; j_call: TRBJ2-7; d_call: TRBD2; cdr3_aa: CAISESGGRTYEQYF; cdr3_nt: TGTGCCATCAGTGAGTCGGGCGGGAGAACCTACGAGCAGTACTTC
v_call: TRBV4-1; clone_size: few; j_call: TRBJ2-3; d_call: -; cdr3_aa: CASSSLGLATTDTQYF; cdr3_nt: TGCGCCAGCAGCTCCCTTGGGCTAGCGACGACAGATACGCAGTATTTT
v_call: TRBV29-1; clone_size: few; j_call: TRBJ1-1; d_call: -; cdr3_aa: CSVPTGGFEAFF; cdr3_nt: TGCAGCGTCCCGACTGGGGGGTTTGAAGCTTTCTTT
v_call: TRBV12-3/TRBV12-4; clone_size: few; j_call: TRBJ1-3; d_call: -; cdr3_aa: CASSRGRRAMEENTIYF; cdr3_nt: TGTGCCAGCAGCCGGGGACGGCGGGCCATGGAGGAAAACACCATATATTTT
v_call: TRBV18; clone_size: -; j_call: TRBJ2-7; d_call: -; cdr3_aa: CASSPRPDGEQYF; cdr3_nt: TGTGCCAGCTCACCAAGGCCAGACGGCGAGCAGTACTTC
v_call: TRBV27; clone_size: few; j_call: TRBJ1-1; d_call: TRBD1; cdr3_aa: CASRTGGMTEAFF; cdr3_nt: TGTGCCAGCAGGACAGGGGGGATGACTGAAGCTTTCTTT
v_call: TRBV3-1; clone_size: few; j_call: TRBJ2-7; d_call: TRBD2; cdr3_aa: CASSQGLAGAGEQYF; cdr3_nt: TGTGCCAGCAGCCAAGGTCTAGCGGGAGCGGGCGAGCAGTACTTC